This T cell receptor (beta chain) was sequenced during a study of blood T cell repertoires in COVID-19. At the level of the study: Material from acute and convalescent COVID-19 was sourced from the United States, Italy and Spain.

This clone was seen a handful of times. The protocol was immunoSEQ multiplex PCR, while the TCRdb copy is restricted to in-frame clones and leaves out a portion. The sample holds around 200,000 clones, more than 75% seen once. The CDR3 sequence is 14 residues long. The germline CDR1 and CDR2 sequences are GTSNPN and SVGIG (reference sequence). With 1 base clipped from V and 4 bases from J, the junction kept 5 bases outside the gene matches. This receptor was obtained from a man between 18 and 35 years old with active or convalescent COVID-19. The chain employs TRBV30 and TRBJ2-7; 9 nucleotides line up with TRBD2. Sequenced input: peripheral blood. The CDR3 DNA follows: TGTGCCTGGAGTGCCAGCGGGAGGTCTTACGAGCAGTACTTC. It is translated as CAWSASGRSYEQYF.